Below, 21 T cell receptor beta chains from the same sample are listed, as sequenced in a study of blood T cell repertoires in COVID-19. The protocol was immunoSEQ multiplex PCR, while the TCRdb copy is restricted to in-frame clones and leaves out a portion. The table has approximately 300,000 clones, roughly nine tenths seen once. The sequencing sample was made of PBMCs or T cells enriched from blood (not recorded which). The origin of the receptors is a man in his sixties who had recovered from COVID-19.

The chain combines TRBV20-1 with TRBJ2-1; 11 bases are a match to TRBD2. V shed 5 bases and J 7 bases; nucleotides not matched to a gene: 10. Germline V lookup: CDR1 DFQATT, CDR2 SNEGSKA (reference sequence). CDR3 length: 15 residues. The CDR3 bases are TGCAGTGCTCGTGGAACTAGCGGGAGATGGAATGAGCAGTTCTTC. Its translation is CSARGTSGRWNEQFF.

This chain connects TRBV3-1 (or the pseudogene TRBV3-2) to TRBJ1-1; 8 positions match TRBD1. This CDR3 has 15 amino acids. Germline V CDR1 and CDR2: LGHDT, YNNKEL (reference sequence). Losses at the gene ends were 1 base for V and 2 bases for J; bases not matched to a gene: 3. CDR3 in amino acids: CASSQGGQGNTEAFF. CDR3 nucleotides: TGTGCCAGCAGCCAAGGCGGACAGGGCAACACTGAAGCTTTCTTT.

This rearrangement joins TRBV28 to TRBJ2-1, with 11 nucleotides matching TRBD1. Trimming took 3 bases from V and 4 from J; bases not matched to a gene: 8. This CDR3 region has 17 residues. CDR1 MDHEN and CDR2 SYDVKM come from the germline V gene. The chain's CDR3 is CASSFPPGTGGYNEQFF. CDR3 coding DNA: TGTGCCAGCAGTTTCCCCCCCGGGACAGGGGGATACAATGAGCAGTTCTTC.

The V gene is TRBV18, the J gene TRBJ1-3, with TRBD1 as a possible D gene (5 bases). Trimming pared 3 bases from V and 0 bases from J, leaving 12 bases between. Looked up from germline, CDR1 is KGHSH and CDR2 is LQKENI. The length of the CDR3 is 16 residues. For the CDR3, the DNA is TGTGCCAGCTCACCGTCTCGGGGACTCTCTGGAAACACCATATATTTT. Translated, it gives CASSPSRGLSGNTIYF.

The chain joins TRBV6-2 or TRBV6-3 to TRBJ2-1, with 7 bases identical to TRBD2. The CDR3 has 15 amino acids. Trimming took 5 bases from V and 2 from J; bases not matched to a gene: 6. Germline values: CDR1 MNHEY, CDR2 SVGEGT. This CDR3 is CASSRAGLTYNEQFF. The CDR3 coding sequence is TGTGCCAGCAGTAGAGCGGGACTTACCTACAATGAGCAGTTCTTC.

The V and J genes are TRBV7-8 and TRBJ2-7, with 7 bases identical to TRBD2. The CDR3 has 13 amino acids. The V gene end was trimmed by 5 bases and the J gene end by 7 bases; junction bases not matched to a gene: 8. Germline lookup yields CDR1 SGHVS and CDR2 FQNEAQ. Here the CDR3 DNA reads TGTGCCAGCAGCCAAGCACGGACTAGGGAGCAGTACTTC. Its protein is CASSQARTREQYF. The variable domain in full, with the rest retrieved from reference TRBV7-8 and TRBJ2-7, is GAGVSQSPRYKVAKRGQDVALRCDPISGHVSLFWYQQALGQGPEFLTYFQNEAQLDKSGLPSDRFFAERPEGSVSTLKIQRTQQEDSAVYLCASSQARTREQYFGPGTRLTVT.

The V call is TRBV2, the J call TRBJ2-7, with 11 bases lining up with TRBD2. The CDR3 contains 14 residues. V shed 8 bases and J 6 bases; nucleotides not matched to a gene: 9. Germline CDR1 and CDR2: SNHLY and FYNNEI. CDR3 loop: CASHPTSGRSEQYF. DNA for the CDR3: TGTGCCAGCCATCCCACTAGCGGGAGAAGCGAGCAGTACTTC.

Comment on this clone: The sample carries other DNA sequences with the same CDR3. V and J are TRBV5-1 and TRBJ2-2; TRBD2 matches at 11 bases. CDR3 length equals 16 residues. Per germline, CDR1 SGHRS and CDR2 YFSETQ. V trimming: 4 bases; J trimming: 0 bases; junction bases outside the gene matches: 2. This chain's CDR3 is CASSLGLAANTGELFF. The CDR3 DNA follows: TGCGCCAGCAGCCTGGGACTAGCGGCGAACACCGGGGAGCTGTTTTTT.

There are a few counts of this clone. The chain combines TRBV2 with TRBJ1-4; maybe TRBD1 (5 bases). The V gene lost 2 bases and the J gene lost 5 bases, with 12 bases spanning the gap. The CDR3 spans 15 residues. The germline gives CDR1 SNHLY, CDR2 FYNNEI. DNA for the CDR3: TGTGCCAGCAGTGAATGGGGCGAGTTGAATGAAAAACTGTTTTTT. This codes for CASSEWGELNEKLFF.

This CDR3 is CASSSDSYEQYF. The CDR3 region has the DNA TGTGCCAGCAGCTCCGACTCTTACGAGCAGTACTTC. The rearrangement joins TRBV5-4 to TRBJ2-7; no definite D call. The CDR3 runs 12 residues. V lost 3 bases and J 4 bases, leaving 8 bases between the germline ends. Per the germline V gene, CDR1 is SGHNT and CDR2 is YYREEE (reference sequence).

The chain links TRBV6-2 or TRBV6-3 to TRBJ2-1; TRBD2 matches at 12 bases. Germline CDR1 and CDR2: MNHEY and SVGEGT. CDR3 length equals 17 residues. V was pared by 6 bases and J by 10 bases, with 16 bases of the junction left unmatched. For the CDR3, the DNA is TGTGCCAGCAGCCGACTTAGGACTAGCGGGAAAGCGGGGGAGCAGTTCTTC. Encoded protein: CASSRLRTSGKAGEQFF.

In DNA, the CDR3 is TGTGCCAGTAGTATAGCCGGGACAGGGTTCAATGAGCAGTTCTTC. Translating it yields CASSIAGTGFNEQFF. The chain carries TRBV19 and TRBJ2-1; 9 bases line up with TRBD1. V lost 1 base, J lost 6 bases, and 4 bases stayed unmatched. This CDR3 contains 15 residues. The germline V gene has CDR1 LNHDA and CDR2 SQIVND (reference sequence).

The rearrangement joins TRBV4-1 to TRBJ2-1; D gene ambiguous. CDR1 is MGHRA and CDR2 is YSYEKL in the germline V gene. The CDR3 runs 14 residues. V lost 4 bases and J 4 bases, leaving 11 bases between the germline ends. CDR3 protein: CASSPLLRYNEQFF. The CDR3 region has the DNA TGCGCCAGCAGCCCACTTCTGCGGTACAATGAGCAGTTCTTC.

CDR3 in DNA: TGTGCCAGCAGTAGACAGGGGGCTGGAAACACCATATATTTT. This encodes CASSRQGAGNTIYF. The chain is built from TRBV6-5 and TRBJ1-3; 9 positions match TRBD1. J was trimmed by 2 bases and V by 5 bases; bases with no gene match: 1. Germline loops: CDR1 MNHEY, CDR2 SVGAGI. CDR3 length: 14 residues.

The rearrangement uses TRBV5-1 and TRBJ1-1; a possible D gene is TRBD1 (5 bases). Trimming cost V 3 bases and J 0 bases, with 15 bases left between them. The CDR3 spans 16 residues. The germline gives CDR1 SGHRS, CDR2 YFSETQ. The CDR3 sequence is CASSSRGDFMNTEAFF. The CDR3 DNA is TGCGCCAGCAGCTCCCGGGGGGATTTTATGAACACTGAAGCTTTCTTT.

The DNA of the CDR3 is TGTGCCAGCAGCCCTACCAGCGTAGCGGGAGGTTCCTACAATGAGCAGTTCTTC. Protein: CASSPTSVAGGSYNEQFF. The chain employs TRBV3-1 (or the pseudogene TRBV3-2) and TRBJ2-1; 10 nucleotides line up with TRBD2. V shed 4 bases, J shed 1 base, and the junction held 10 bases outside the gene matches. Germline loops: CDR1 LGHDT, CDR2 YNNKEL (reference sequence). The CDR3 is 18 residues long.

The chain uses TRBV6-4 and TRBJ2-7; 8 nucleotides align to TRBD1. The CDR3 extends over 14 amino acids. Per the germline V gene, CDR1 is MRHNA and CDR2 is SNTAGT. The J segment lost 0 bases and the V segment lost 6 bases, leaving 4 bases of the junction unmatched. The CDR3 sequence: CASRRDRSSYEQYF. The CDR3 coding sequence is TGTGCCAGCAGACGGGACAGGAGCTCCTACGAGCAGTACTTC.

This chain connects TRBV5-4 to TRBJ2-7; TRBD1 aligns across 7 bases. The V and J ends lost 4 bases and 3 bases, in that order; junction bases with no gene match: 10. The germline V gene has CDR1 SGHNT and CDR2 YYREEE (reference sequence). This CDR3 is built from 15 residues. The CDR3 reads CASSIIGTVGYEQYF. CDR3 coding DNA: TGTGCCAGCAGCATTATAGGGACAGTCGGCTACGAGCAGTACTTC.

The rearrangement uses TRBV18 and TRBJ1-2; TRBD1 agrees at 7 bases. Per the germline V gene, CDR1 is KGHSH and CDR2 is LQKENI. Losses at the gene ends were 6 bases for V and 0 bases for J; bases not matched to a gene: 4. CDR3 length equals 14 residues. CDR3 in DNA: TGTGCCAGCTCCTTAGACAGGGCTAACTATGGCTACACCTTC. It yields the protein CASSLDRANYGYTF.

The rearrangement uses TRBV30 and TRBJ2-2; D is unclear. The CDR3 loop spans 14 amino acids. V lost 3 bases to trimming and J lost 7 bases, with 15 bases between them. Germline V gene data show CDR1 as GTSNPN and CDR2 as SVGIG (reference sequence). For the CDR3, the DNA is TGTGCCTGGAGGACCGTAACTAACTTCGGGGAGCTGTTTTTT. This gives the protein CAWRTVTNFGELFF. Full variable domain (outside the CDR3, taken from reference TRBV30 and TRBJ2-2): SQTIHQWPATLVQPVGSPLSLECTVEGTSNPNLYWYRQAAGRGLQLLFYSVGIGQISSEVPQNLSASRPQDRQFILSSKKLLLSDSGFYLCAWRTVTNFGELFFGEGSRLTVL.

The chain joins TRBV7-2 to TRBJ1-6; tentative D call: TRBD1 (5 bases). The germline V and J ends were trimmed by 5 bases and 2 bases, with 16 bases remaining between them. This CDR3 contains 17 residues. Germline V gene lookup returns CDR1 SGHTA and CDR2 FQGNSA. The CDR3 DNA is TGTGCCAGCAGCGCCACGACCGGGGGACCCTATAATTCACCCCTCCACTTT. Translating it yields CASSATTGGPYNSPLHF.